This is a list of T cell receptor beta chains from one sample in a study of beta chain features in type 1 diabetes. Assay used: immunoSEQ multiplex PCR; TCRdb lists only in-frame clones, some missing. This table has roughly 340,000 clones, approximately 13% appearing once. Sequenced: naive CD4+ T cells from blood. The receptor set was obtained from a woman aged 18-29 years with type 1 diabetes. Both conserved end residues are trimmed from each CDR3.

>TRBV4-1
ASSQLMNTEAF
>TRBV18
ASSPGLDNEQF
>TRBV18
ASSPPGVNEQF
>TRBV11-2
ASSLRFQGGEQY
>TRBV9
ASSVGLANEQF
>TRBV14
ASSQGASGLTDTQY
>TRBV7-2
ASSLAYNSYNEQF
>TRBV10-3
AISERGGGRRASSYEQY
>TRBV7-9
ASSPEGKGRAF
>TRBV5-1
ASSYGRDTEAF
>TRBV5-6
ASSSQVNTEAF
>TRBV2
ASSPYRGNTEAF
>TRBV5-6
ASSLFQGRNTEAF
>TRBV7-9
ASSPSGREVGTQY
>TRBV9
ASSTRTGTFTGELF
>TRBV11-3
ASSRDSGYT
>TRBV30
AWSPGTHYGYT
>TRBV4-3
ASSLRGGTGEQF
>TRBV28
ASSPGGSQPQH
>TRBV5-1
ASSPSGQTYNEQF
>TRBV29-1
SALGTVNTGELF
>TRBV7-9
ASIQRDRGYNEQF
>TRBV10-3
AISPLAGGTGELF
>TRBV11-2
ASSTRTSVGYNEQF
>TRBV7-3
ASRVRDSREAF
>TRBV27
ASSFRGGYGYT
>TRBV5-1
ASRERESQETQY
>TRBV2
ASRFSGNTIY
>TRBV29-1
SVRWGGETQY
>TRBV2
ASSATGSGPYEQY
>TRBV10-3
AISGAGAEAF
>TRBV6-6
ASSPRQGSGANVLT
>TRBV7-2
ASSVNNQPQH
>TRBV7-2
ASSFLAGLAGVDTQY
>TRBV4-3
ASSTRGGSSYNEQF
>TRBV9
ASSLGQGNQPQH
>TRBV7-9
ASSHRDRPNEKLF
>TRBV6-5
ASRLAGGSEQF
>TRBV19
ASSIILPGGTEAF
>TRBV28
ASSPNRLAGSTDTQY